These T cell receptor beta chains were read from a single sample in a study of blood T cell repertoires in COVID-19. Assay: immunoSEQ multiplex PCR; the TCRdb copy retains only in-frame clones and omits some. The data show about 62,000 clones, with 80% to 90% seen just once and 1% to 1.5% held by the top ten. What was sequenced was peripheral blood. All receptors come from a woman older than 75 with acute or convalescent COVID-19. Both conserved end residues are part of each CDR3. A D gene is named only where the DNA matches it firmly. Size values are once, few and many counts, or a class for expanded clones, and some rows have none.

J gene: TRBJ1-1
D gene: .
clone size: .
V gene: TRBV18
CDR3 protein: CASSPPPRGNTEAFF
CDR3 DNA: TGTGCCAGCTCACCTCCTCCCAGGGGTAACACTGAAGCTTTCTTT

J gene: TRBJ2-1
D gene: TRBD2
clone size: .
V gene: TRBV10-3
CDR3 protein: CAISDRDTRGGEQFF
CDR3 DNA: TGTGCCATCAGTGACCGGGACACTCGGGGGGGTGAGCAGTTCTTC

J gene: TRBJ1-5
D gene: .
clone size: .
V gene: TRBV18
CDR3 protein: CASSLTGQPQHF
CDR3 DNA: TGTGCCAGCTCACTCACGGGTCAGCCCCAGCATTTT

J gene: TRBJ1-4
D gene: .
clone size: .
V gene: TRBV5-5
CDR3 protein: CASSLAEALGEKLFF
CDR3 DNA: TGTGCCAGCAGCTTGGCCGAGGCCCTGGGTGAAAAACTGTTTTTT

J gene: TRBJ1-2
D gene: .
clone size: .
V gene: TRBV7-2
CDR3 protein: CASSLEGDGYTF
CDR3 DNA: TGTGCCAGCAGCTTAGAGGGGGATGGCTACACCTTC

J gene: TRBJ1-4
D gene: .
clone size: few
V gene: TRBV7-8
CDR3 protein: CASSSQSTNEKLFF
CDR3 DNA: TGTGCCAGCAGCTCACAGTCAACTAATGAAAAACTGTTTTTT

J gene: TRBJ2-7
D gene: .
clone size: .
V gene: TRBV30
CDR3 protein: CAWSSPPGTYEQYF
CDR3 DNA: TGTGCCTGGAGTTCACCCCCGGGAACCTACGAGCAGTACTTC

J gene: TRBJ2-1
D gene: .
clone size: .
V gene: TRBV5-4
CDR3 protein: CASSLNGLFSYNEQFF
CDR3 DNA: TGTGCCAGCAGCTTAAACGGACTATTCTCCTACAATGAGCAGTTCTTC

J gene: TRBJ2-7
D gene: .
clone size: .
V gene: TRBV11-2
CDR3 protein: CASSLAGRGAHEQYF
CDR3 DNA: TGTGCCAGCAGCTTAGCGGGCAGGGGTGCCCACGAGCAGTACTTC

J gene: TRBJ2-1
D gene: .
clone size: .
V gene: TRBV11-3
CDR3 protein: CASSTGLYNEQFF
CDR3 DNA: TGTGCCAGCAGCACGGGACTTTACAATGAGCAGTTCTTC

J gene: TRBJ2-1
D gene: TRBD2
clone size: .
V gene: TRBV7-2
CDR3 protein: CASSPRLAGVEQFF
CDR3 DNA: TGTGCCAGCAGCCCCCGACTAGCGGGAGTTGAGCAGTTCTTC

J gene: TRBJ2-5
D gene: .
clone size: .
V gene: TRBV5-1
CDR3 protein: CASSPRERGEETQYF
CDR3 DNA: TGCGCCAGCAGCCCGCGCGAAAGGGGCGAAGAGACCCAGTACTTC

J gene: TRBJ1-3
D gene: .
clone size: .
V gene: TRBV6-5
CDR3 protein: CASMGSSGNTIYF
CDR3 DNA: TGTGCCAGCATGGGGAGCTCTGGAAACACCATATATTTT

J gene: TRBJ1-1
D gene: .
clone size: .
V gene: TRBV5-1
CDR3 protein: CASSFDRKTEAFF
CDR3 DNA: TGCGCCAGCAGCTTCGACAGAAAAACTGAAGCTTTCTTT

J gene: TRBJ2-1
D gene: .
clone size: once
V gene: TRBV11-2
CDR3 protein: CASSPGGYNEQFF
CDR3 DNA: TGTGCCAGCAGCCCTGGCGGATACAATGAGCAGTTCTTC

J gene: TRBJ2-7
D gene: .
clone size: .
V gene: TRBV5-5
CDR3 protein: CASSFSGTYEQYF
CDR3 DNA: TGTGCCAGCAGCTTTTCCGGGACCTACGAGCAGTACTTC

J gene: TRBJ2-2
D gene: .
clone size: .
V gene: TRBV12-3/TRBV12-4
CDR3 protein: CASSFEAGELFF
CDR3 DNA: TGTGCCAGCAGTTTCGAGGCCGGGGAGCTGTTTTTT

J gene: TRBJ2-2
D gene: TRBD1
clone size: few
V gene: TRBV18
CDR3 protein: CASSIRDRTGELFF
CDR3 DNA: TGTGCCAGCTCAATTAGGGACAGGACCGGGGAGCTGTTTTTT

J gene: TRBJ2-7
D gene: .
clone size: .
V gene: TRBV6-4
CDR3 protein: CASSERPEGGYEQYF
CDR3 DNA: TGTGCCAGCAGTGAAAGGCCAGAAGGGGGCTACGAGCAGTACTTC

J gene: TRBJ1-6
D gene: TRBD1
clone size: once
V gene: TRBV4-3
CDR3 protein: CASSPNPGQSNSPLHF
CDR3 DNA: TGCGCCAGCAGCCCCAACCCGGGACAGTCAAATTCACCCCTCCACTTT

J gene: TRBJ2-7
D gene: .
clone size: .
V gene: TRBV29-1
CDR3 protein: CSAKEGYEQYF
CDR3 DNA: TGCAGCGCCAAGGAGGGCTACGAGCAGTACTTC

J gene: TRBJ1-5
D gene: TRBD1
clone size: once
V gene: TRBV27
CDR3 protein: CASIRSLPDRLNQPQHF
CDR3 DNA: TGTGCCAGCATCCGCAGCTTGCCGGACAGGCTTAATCAGCCCCAGCATTTT

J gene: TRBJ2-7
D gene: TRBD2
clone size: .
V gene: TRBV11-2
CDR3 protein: CASSSLAGGLEQYF
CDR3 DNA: TGTGCCAGCAGTAGCCTAGCGGGGGGTTTGGAGCAGTACTTC

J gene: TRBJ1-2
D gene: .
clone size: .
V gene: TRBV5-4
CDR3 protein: CASSAQGTNYGYTF
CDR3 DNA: TGTGCCAGCAGCGCCCAGGGCACTAACTATGGCTACACCTTC

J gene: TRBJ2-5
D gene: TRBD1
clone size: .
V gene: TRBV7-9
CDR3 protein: CASSLGWTGGGYVQETQYF
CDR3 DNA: TGTGCCAGCAGCTTAGGCTGGACAGGGGGCGGCTATGTGCAAGAGACCCAGTACTTC

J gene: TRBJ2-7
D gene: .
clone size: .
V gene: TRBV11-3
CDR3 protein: CASSAGINEQYF
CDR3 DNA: TGTGCCAGCAGCGCAGGGATCAACGAGCAGTACTTC

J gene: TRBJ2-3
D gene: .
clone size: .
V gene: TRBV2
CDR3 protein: CASSEDRTSTDTQYF
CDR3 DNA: TGTGCCAGCAGTGAAGATAGAACTAGCACAGATACGCAGTATTTT

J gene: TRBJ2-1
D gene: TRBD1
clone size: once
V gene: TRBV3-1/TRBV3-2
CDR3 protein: CASSPQGQAVINEQFF
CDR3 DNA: TGTGCCAGCAGCCCACAGGGGCAAGCGGTGATCAATGAGCAGTTCTTC

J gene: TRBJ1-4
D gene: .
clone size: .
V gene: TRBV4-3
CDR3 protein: CASSQDLWGGSATNEKLFF
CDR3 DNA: TGCGCCAGCAGCCAAGATCTATGGGGCGGCAGTGCAACTAATGAAAAACTGTTTTTT

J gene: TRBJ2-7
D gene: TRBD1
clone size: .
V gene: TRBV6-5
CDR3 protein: CASRVTGGPNYEQYF
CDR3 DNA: TGTGCCAGCAGAGTAACAGGGGGCCCCAACTACGAGCAGTACTTC

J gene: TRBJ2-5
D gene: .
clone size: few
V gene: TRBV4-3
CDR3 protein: CASSQEYRVQETQYF
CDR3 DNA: TGCGCCAGCAGCCAAGAATACAGGGTCCAAGAGACCCAGTACTTC

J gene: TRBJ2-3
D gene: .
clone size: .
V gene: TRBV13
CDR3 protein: CASSLGHRASSTDTQYF
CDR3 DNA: TGTGCCAGCAGCTTAGGACACAGGGCTTCTAGCACAGATACGCAGTATTTT

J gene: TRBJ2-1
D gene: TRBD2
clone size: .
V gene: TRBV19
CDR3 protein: CASSTRPYSAGGRSGTHEQFF
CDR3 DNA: TGTGCCAGTAGTACGCGACCCTACTCGGCGGGAGGAAGATCAGGCACCCATGAGCAGTTCTTC

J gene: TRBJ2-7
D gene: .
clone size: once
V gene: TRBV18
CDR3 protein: CASSLTSNYEQYF
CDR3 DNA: TGTGCCAGCTCACTTACAAGTAACTACGAGCAGTACTTC

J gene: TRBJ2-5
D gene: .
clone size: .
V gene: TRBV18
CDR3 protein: CASSPMAEETQYF
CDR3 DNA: TGTGCCAGCTCACCAATGGCGGAGGAGACCCAGTACTTC

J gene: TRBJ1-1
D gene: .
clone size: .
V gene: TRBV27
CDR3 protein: CASSFSLQASTEAFF
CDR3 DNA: TGTGCCAGCAGTTTTTCCCTACAGGCGAGCACTGAAGCTTTCTTT

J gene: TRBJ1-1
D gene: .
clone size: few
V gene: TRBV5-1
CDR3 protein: CASSWAGGPDTEAFF
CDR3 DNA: TGCGCCAGCAGCTGGGCCGGGGGTCCGGATACTGAAGCTTTCTTT

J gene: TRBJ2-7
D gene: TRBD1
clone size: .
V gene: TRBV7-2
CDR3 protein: CASRIDRGNYEQYF
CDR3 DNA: TGTGCCAGCAGGATAGACAGGGGAAACTACGAGCAGTACTTC

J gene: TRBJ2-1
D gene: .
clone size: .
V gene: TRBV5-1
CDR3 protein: CASSLASGYYNEQFF
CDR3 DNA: TGCGCCAGCAGCTTGGCCAGCGGCTACTACAATGAGCAGTTCTTC

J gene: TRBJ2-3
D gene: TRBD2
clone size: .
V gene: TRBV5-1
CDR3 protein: CASSHEAGGPKGQYF
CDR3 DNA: TGCGCCAGCAGCCACGAAGCGGGAGGCCCAAAAGGGCAGTATTTT

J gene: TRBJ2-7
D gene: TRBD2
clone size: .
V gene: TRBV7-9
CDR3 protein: CASSERTSGDYEQYF
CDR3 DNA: TGTGCCAGCAGCGAGCGGACTAGCGGGGACTACGAGCAGTACTTC

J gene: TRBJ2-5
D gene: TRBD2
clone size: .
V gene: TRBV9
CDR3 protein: CASSGLAGIQETQYF
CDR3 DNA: TGTGCCAGCAGCGGACTAGCGGGGATCCAAGAGACCCAGTACTTC

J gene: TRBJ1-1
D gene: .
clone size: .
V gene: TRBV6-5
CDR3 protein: CASGGVGTEAFF
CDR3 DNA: TGTGCCAGCGGCGGAGTTGGGACTGAAGCTTTCTTT

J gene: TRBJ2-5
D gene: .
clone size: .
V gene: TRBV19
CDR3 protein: CASSIGFLGTRMYQETQYF
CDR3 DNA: TGTGCCAGTAGTATCGGGTTTTTGGGGACAAGAATGTACCAAGAGACCCAGTACTTC

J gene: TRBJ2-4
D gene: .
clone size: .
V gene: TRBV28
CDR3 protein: CASSLPSKNIQYF
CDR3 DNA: TGTGCCAGCAGTTTACCTTCCAAAAACATTCAGTACTTC

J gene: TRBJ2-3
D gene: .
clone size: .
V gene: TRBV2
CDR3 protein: CASSEQGTDTQYF
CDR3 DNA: TGTGCCAGCAGTGAACAGGGCACAGATACGCAGTATTTT

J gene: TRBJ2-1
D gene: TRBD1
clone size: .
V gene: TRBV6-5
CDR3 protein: CASTPLRQGAHEQFF
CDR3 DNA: TGTGCCAGCACCCCGTTGAGACAGGGGGCTCATGAGCAGTTCTTC

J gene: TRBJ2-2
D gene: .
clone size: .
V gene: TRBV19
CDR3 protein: CASRAQWNTGELFF
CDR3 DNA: TGTGCCAGTAGGGCACAGTGGAACACCGGGGAGCTGTTTTTT

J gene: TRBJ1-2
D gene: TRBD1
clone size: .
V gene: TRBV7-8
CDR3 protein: CASSLARGTGYGYTF
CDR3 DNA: TGTGCCAGCAGCTTAGCCAGGGGGACTGGGTATGGCTACACCTTC

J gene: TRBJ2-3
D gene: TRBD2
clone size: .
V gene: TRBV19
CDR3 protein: CASRDSGRGTDTQYF
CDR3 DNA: TGTGCCAGTAGAGACAGCGGGAGAGGCACAGATACGCAGTATTTT

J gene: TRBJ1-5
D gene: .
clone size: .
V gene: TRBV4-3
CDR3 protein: CASSQDRAGGQPQHF
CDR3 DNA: TGCGCCAGCAGCCAAGACAGAGCCGGGGGTCAGCCCCAGCATTTT

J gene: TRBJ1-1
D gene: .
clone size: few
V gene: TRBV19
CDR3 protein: CASSIGRGGATEAFF
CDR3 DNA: TGTGCCAGTAGTATAGGAAGGGGTGGTGCCACTGAAGCTTTCTTT

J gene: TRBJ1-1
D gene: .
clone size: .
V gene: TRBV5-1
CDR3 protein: CASSLGHGANTEAFF
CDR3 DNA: TGCGCCAGCAGCTTAGGACATGGGGCGAACACTGAAGCTTTCTTT

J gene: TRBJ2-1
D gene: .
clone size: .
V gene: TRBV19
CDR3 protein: CASSSQGGLEQFF
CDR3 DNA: TGTGCCAGTAGTAGCCAGGGGGGCCTCGAGCAGTTCTTC

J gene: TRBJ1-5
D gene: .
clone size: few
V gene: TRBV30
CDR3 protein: CASSPGIGRNQPQHF
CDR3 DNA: TGTGCCTCCAGCCCCGGAATAGGCAGGAATCAGCCCCAGCATTTT